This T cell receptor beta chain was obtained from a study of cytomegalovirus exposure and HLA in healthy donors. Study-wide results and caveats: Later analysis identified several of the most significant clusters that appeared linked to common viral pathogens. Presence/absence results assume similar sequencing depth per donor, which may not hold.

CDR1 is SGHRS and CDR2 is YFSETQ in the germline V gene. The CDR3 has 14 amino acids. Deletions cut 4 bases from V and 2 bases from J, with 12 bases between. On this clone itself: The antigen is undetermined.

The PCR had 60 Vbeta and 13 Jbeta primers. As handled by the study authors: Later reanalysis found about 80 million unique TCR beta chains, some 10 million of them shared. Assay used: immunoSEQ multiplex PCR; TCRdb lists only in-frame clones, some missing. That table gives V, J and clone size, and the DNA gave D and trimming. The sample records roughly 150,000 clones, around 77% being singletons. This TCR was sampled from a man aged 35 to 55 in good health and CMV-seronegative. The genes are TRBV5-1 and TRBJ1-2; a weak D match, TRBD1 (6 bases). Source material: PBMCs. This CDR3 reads CASSEQGLNYGYTF. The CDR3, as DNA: TGCGCCAGCAGCGAACAGGGCCTAAACTATGGCTACACCTTC.